The sample holds a few counts of the clone carrying this TCR beta chain. Antigen: not known. This sample is drawn from a study of CD8+ T cells in alopecia areata. Study conclusions and caveats: Significant decreases in scalp clonality and expanded CD8+ clones followed tofacitinib treatment.

As for treatment: oral pan-JAK inhibitor, 5-10 mg twice daily. PBMCs yielded sorted CD4+ and CD8+ T cells. Sequencing templates came from extracted RNA that was reverse transcribed into cDNA. Repertoires were generated with immunoSEQ multiplex PCR, while TCRdb's copy carries only in-frame clones and drops some. Found here are nearly 200,000 clones, 58% of them singletons; the top ten hold 5.5%. CDR1 and CDR2 (germline): SSHAT, FNYEAQ (reference sequence). The CDR3 loop spans 14 amino acids. V lost 5 bases, J lost 5 bases, and 7 bases stayed unmatched. The J gene is TRBJ2-5, the V gene TRBV7-7; TRBD1 aligns across 8 bases. The TCR comes from a human donor with alopecia areata. Sequences were derived from CD4+ T cells sorted from blood, sampled at week 24, from a patient treated with tofacitinib. CDR3 DNA: TGTGCCAGCAGCCCCGTGACAGGGGACGAGACCCAGTACTTC. As protein: CASSPVTGDETQYF.